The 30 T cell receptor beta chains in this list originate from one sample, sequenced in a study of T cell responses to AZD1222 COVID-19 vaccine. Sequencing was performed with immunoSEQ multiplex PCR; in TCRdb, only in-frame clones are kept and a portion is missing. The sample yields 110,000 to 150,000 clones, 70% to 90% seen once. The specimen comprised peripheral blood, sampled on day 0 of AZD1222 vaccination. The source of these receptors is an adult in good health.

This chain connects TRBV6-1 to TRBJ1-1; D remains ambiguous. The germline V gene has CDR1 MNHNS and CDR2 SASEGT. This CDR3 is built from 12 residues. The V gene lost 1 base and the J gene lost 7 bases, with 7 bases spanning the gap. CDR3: CASSEVAVEAFF. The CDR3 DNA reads TGTGCCAGCAGTGAAGTGGCGGTTGAAGCTTTCTTT.

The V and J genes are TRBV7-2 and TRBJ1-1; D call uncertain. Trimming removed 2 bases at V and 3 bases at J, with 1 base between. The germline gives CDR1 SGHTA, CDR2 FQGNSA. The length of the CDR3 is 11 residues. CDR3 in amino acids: CASSLHTEAFF. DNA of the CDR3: TGTGCCAGCAGCTTACACACTGAAGCTTTCTTT.

CDR3: CASSLQAEQYF. CDR3 nucleotides: TGTGCCAGCAGTTTACAGGCCGAGCAGTACTTC. The rearrangement joins TRBV5-6 to TRBJ2-7; a possible D gene is TRBD1 (5 bases). The CDR3 consists of 11 residues. The V gene's germline CDR1 is SGHDT and CDR2 YYEEEE. Between the trimmed V and J ends, which lost 5 bases and 6 bases, there was a span of 9 bases.

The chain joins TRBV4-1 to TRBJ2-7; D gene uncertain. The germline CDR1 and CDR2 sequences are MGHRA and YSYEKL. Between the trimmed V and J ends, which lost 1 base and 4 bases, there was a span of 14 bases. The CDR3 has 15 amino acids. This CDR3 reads CASSQGLGFSYEQYF. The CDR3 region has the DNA TGCGCCAGCAGCCAAGGTTTGGGGTTCAGTTACGAGCAGTACTTC.

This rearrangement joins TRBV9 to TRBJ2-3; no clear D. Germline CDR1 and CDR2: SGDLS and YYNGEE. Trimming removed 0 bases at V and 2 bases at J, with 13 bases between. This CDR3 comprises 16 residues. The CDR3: CASSVEDFLNTDTQYF. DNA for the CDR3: TGTGCCAGCAGCGTAGAGGATTTTCTTAACACAGATACGCAGTATTTT.

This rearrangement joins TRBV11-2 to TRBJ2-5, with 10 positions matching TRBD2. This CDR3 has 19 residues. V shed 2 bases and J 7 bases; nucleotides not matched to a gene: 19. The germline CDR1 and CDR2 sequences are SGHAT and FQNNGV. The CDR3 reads CASSLTRPSGGYGRWTQYF. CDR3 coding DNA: TGTGCCAGCAGCTTAACCCGGCCTAGCGGGGGATACGGAAGATGGACCCAGTACTTC.

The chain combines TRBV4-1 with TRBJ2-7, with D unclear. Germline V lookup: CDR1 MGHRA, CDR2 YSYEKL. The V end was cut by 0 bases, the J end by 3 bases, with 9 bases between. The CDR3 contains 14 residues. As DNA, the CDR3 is TGCGCCAGCAGCCAAGATCCCAGAGTCTACGAGCAGTACTTC. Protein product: CASSQDPRVYEQYF.

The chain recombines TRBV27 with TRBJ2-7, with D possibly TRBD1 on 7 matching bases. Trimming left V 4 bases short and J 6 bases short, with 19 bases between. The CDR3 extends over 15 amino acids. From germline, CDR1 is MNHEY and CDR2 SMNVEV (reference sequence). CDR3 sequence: CASSSLQGRKREQYF. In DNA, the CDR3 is TGTGCCAGCAGTTCCTTACAGGGGAGGAAACGCGAGCAGTACTTC.

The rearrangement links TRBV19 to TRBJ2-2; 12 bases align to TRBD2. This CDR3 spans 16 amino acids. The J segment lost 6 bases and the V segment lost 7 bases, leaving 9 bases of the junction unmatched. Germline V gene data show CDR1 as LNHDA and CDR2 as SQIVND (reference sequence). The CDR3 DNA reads TGTGCCAGTACCTCTAGCGGGAGGGCAGGCGCCGGGGAGCTGTTTTTT. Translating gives CASTSSGRAGAGELFF.

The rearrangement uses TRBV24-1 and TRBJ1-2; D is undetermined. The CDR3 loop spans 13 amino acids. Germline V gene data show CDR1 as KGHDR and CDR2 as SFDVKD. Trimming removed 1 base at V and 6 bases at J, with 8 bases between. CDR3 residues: CATSDLDGDGYTF. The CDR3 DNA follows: TGTGCCACCAGTGATTTAGATGGGGATGGCTACACCTTC.

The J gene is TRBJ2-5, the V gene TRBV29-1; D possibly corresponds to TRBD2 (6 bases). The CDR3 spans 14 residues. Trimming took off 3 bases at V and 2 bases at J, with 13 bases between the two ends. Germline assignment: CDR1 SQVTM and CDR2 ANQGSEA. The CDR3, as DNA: TGCAGCGTTGATTCTAGGAGGGGACAAGAGACCCAGTACTTC. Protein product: CSVDSRRGQETQYF.

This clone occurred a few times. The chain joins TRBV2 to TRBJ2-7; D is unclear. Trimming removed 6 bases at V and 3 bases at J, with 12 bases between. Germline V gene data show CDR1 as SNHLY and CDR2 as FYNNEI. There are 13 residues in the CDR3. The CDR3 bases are TGTGCCAGCAGCGTAAGACTGGGCTACGAGCAGTACTTC. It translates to CASSVRLGYEQYF. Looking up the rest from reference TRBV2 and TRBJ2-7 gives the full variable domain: EPEVTQTPSHQVTQMGQEVILRCVPISNHLYFYWYRQILGQKVEFLVSFYNNEISEKSEIFDDQFSVERPDGSNFTLKIRSTKLEDSAMYFCASSVRLGYEQYFGPGTRLTVT.

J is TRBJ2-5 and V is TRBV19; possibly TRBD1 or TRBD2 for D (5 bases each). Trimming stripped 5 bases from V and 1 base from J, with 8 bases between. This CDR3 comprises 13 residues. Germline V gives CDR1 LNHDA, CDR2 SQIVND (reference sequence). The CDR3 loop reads CASSGGPQETQYF. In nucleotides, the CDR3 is TGTGCCAGTAGTGGGGGACCCCAAGAGACCCAGTACTTC.

Here the CDR3 DNA reads TGTGCCAGCAGCCTAGATAGCGGGGAGCAGTTCTTC. Translation gives CASSLDSGEQFF. The chain is built from TRBV12-3 or TRBV12-4 and TRBJ2-1; 7 positions match TRBD2. V was pared by 6 bases and J by 10 bases, with 6 bases of the junction left unmatched. The CDR3 spans 12 residues.

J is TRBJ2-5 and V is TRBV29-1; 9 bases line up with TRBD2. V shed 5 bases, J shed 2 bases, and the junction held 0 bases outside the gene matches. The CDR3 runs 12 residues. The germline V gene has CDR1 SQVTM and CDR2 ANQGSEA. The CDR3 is CSVSGGQETQYF. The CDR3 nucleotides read TGCAGCGTTAGCGGGGGGCAAGAGACCCAGTACTTC.

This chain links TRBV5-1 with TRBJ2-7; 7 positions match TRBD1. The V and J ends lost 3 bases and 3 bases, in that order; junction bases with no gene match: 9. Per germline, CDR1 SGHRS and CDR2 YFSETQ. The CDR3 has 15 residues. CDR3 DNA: TGCGCCAGCAGCTCACGGACAGGTTCTCTCTACGAGCAGTACTTC. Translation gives CASSSRTGSLYEQYF.

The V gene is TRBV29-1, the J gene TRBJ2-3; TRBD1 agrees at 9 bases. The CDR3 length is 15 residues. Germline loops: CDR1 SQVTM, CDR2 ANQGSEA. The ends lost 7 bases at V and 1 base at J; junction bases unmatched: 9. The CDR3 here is CSAAAGTGRTDTQYF. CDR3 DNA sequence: TGCAGCGCCGCGGCAGGGACAGGGCGCACAGATACGCAGTATTTT.

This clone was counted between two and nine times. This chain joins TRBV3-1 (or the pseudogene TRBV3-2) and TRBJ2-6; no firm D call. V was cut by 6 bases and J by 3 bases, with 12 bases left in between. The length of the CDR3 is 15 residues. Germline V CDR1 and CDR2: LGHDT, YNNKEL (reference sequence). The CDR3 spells CASREGLGGANVLTF. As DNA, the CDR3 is TGTGCCAGCAGGGAAGGGTTAGGTGGGGCCAACGTCCTGACTTTC.

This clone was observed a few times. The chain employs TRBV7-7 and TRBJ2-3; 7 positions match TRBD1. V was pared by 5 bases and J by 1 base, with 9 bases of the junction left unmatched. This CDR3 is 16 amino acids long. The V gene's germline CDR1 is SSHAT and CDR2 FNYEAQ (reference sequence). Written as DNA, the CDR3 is TGTGCCAGCAGCCAACTCGCAGGGGGTGGCACAGATACGCAGTATTTT. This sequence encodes CASSQLAGGGTDTQYF.

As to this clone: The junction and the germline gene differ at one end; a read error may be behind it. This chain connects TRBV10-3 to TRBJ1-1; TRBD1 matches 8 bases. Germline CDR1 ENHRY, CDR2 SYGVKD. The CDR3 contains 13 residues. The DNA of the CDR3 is TGTGCCCTCAGACAGGGGATGAACACTGAAGCTTTCTTT. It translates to CALRQGMNTEAFF.

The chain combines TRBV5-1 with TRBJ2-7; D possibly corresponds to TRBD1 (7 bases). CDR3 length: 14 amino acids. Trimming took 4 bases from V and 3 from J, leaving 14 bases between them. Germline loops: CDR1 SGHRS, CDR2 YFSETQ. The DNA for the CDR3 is TGCGCCAGCAGCGGAGGAGGGGGCGGCTACGAGCAGTACTTC. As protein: CASSGGGGGYEQYF.

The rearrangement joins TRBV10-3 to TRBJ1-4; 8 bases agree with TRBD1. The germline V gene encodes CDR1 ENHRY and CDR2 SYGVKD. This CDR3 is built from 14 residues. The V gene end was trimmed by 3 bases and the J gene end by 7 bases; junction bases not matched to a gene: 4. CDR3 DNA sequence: TGTGCCATCAGTGAACAGGGGGTGGGTGAAAAACTGTTTTTT. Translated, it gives CAISEQGVGEKLFF.

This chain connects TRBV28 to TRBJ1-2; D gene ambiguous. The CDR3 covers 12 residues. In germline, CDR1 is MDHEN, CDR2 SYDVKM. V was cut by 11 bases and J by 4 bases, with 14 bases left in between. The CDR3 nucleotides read TGTGCCTCAGTGGACGTTTCCTATGGCTACACCTTC. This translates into CASVDVSYGYTF.

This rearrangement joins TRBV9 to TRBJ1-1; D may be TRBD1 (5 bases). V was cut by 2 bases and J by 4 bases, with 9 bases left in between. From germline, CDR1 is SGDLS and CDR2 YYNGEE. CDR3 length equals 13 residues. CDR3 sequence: CASSVSGGTEAFF. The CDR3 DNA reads TGTGCCAGCAGCGTTAGTGGGGGCACTGAAGCTTTCTTT.

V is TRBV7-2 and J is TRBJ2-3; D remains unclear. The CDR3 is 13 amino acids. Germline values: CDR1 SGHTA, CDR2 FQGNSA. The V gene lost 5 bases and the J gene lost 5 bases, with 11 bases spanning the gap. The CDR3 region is CASSPRSRDTQYF. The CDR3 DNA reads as TGTGCCAGCAGCCCCCGAAGTAGAGATACGCAGTATTTT. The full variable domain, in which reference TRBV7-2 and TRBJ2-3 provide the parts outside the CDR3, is GAGVSQSPSNKVTEKGKDVELRCDPISGHTALYWYRQSLGQGLEFLIYFQGNSAPDKSGLPSDRFSAERTGGSVSTLTIQRTQQEDSAVYLCASSPRSRDTQYFGPGTRLTVL.

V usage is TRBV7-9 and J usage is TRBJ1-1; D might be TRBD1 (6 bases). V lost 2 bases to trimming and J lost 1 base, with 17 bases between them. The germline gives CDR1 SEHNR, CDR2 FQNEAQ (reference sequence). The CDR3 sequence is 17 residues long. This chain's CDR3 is CASSLPNVGHPNTEAFF. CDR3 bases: TGTGCCAGCAGCTTACCGAATGTGGGACACCCGAACACTGAAGCTTTCTTT.

CDR3 sequence reads: CASSLIAGGYNEQFF. The DNA of the CDR3 is TGTGCCAGCAGTCTTATAGCGGGGGGGTACAATGAGCAGTTCTTC. This sequence joins TRBV28 and TRBJ2-1; 11 bases align to TRBD2. V lost 5 bases and J lost 4; bases outside the gene matches: 4. From germline, CDR1 is MDHEN and CDR2 SYDVKM. The CDR3 length is 15 residues. The variable domain in full, with the rest retrieved from reference TRBV28 and TRBJ2-1, is DVKVTQSSRYLVKRTGEKVFLECVQDMDHENMFWYRQDPGLGLRLIYFSYDVKMKEKGDIPEGYSVSREKKERFSLILESASTNQTSMYLCASSLIAGGYNEQFFGPGTRLTVL.

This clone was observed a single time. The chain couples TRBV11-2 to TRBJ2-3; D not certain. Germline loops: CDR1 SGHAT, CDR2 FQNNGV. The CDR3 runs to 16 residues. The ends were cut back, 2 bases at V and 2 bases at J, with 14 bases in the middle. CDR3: CASSLMGLHSTDTQYF. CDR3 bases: TGTGCCAGCAGCTTAATGGGTCTCCACTCCACAGATACGCAGTATTTT.

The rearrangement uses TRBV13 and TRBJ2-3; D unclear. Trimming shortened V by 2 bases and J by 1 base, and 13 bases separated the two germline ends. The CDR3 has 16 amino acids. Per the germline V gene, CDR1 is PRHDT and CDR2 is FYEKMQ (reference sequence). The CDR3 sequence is CASSLPTWLGTDTQYF. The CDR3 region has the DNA TGTGCCAGCAGCTTACCGACGTGGCTAGGCACAGATACGCAGTATTTT.

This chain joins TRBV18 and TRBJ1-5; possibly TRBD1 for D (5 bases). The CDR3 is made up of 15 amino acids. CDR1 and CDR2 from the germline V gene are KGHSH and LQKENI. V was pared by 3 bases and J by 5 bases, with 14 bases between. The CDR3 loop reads CASSPNGGSDQPQHF. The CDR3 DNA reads TGTGCCAGCTCACCCAACGGGGGTTCGGATCAGCCCCAGCATTTT.